This paragraph reports one TCR beta chain. This clone turned up a few times. No antigen is known for it. Qualities for individual bases were not recorded, and no much larger clone is one base off. The immunoSEQ hsTCRB v3.0 assay was used at survey level resolution to sequence the TRB variable region. The target sequencing depth for TRB was about 35,000-50,000 T-cell genomes per sample. TRB libraries were pooled and sequenced on an Illumina MiSeq using a v3 150-cycle kit. The published analysis was carried out like this. Analysis of repertoires was carried out in R inside a reproducible Nextflow workflow spanning QC, data transformation and analysis. Custom analyses were implemented in LymphoSeq2, an R package for AIRR-Seq data exploration. After excluding a few samples that yielded fewer than 5000 total TRB sequences, fewer than 200 HIV repertoires remained for analysis. Among the 180 to 200 retained HIV repertoires, about 57 were collected before ART initiation and roughly 130 after ART initiation. Repertoires were downsampled to 5000 TRB nucleotide sequences, with summary statistics averaged over 100 downsampling iterations. The analysis kept only TRB sequences whose CDR3 regions were at least seven amino acids long. Diversity was measured with a Shannon entropy-derived clonality score and the Gini coefficient. In the repertoire networks, any two of the top 5000 CDR3 amino acid sequences were linked whenever the two sequences differed by an edit distance of one. Antigen specificity groups and MHC restriction were predicted for TRB CDR3 amino acid sequences with GLIPH2. Known CMV, EBV, HIV or tissue antigen associations were flagged by matching CDR3 amino acid sequences against VDJdb and McPAS-TCR. Pre-ART, post-ART and control groups were compared with Wilcoxon signed-rank tests and Holm-Bonferroni correction. Imported from immuneACCESS, the table was reduced by TCRdb to in-frame sequences with V and J called. These copies leave out some clones; in studies compared against another copy, an unresolved V gene accounts for under half, and the cause of the remainder is not known. V and J calls and clone size are as listed in that table; D and trimming were resolved from the DNA. The sample table records 30,000 to 50,000 clones; 80% to 90% of these occur just once. In total, the top ten clones hold roughly 4% of the sample.

The junction shows trimming of 2 bases on V and 0 bases on J, plus 8 bases between the germline ends. The CDR1 and CDR2 encoded by the germline V gene (reference sequence) are GTSNPN and SVGIG. The CDR3 covers 13 residues, taking in both the cysteine and the phenylalanine. The only DNA kept is the CDR3, 39 bases in frame from the first base. The sample originates from a study of long-term antiretroviral therapy in people with HIV (dated by TCRdb to between 2021 and 2022). Regarding the study in general: The earliest samples were collected about a decade before the 2015 WHO recommendation for immediate ART, when ART was typically delayed until CD4 counts fell. No cross-contamination during QIAcube processing was seen in test extractions of a monoclonal T-cell line run alongside 30 to 35 polyclonal samples. Among the roughly 30 participants with HIV, eleven were female. From 30 adults with confirmed HIV infection, the cohort provided over 150 cryopreserved PBMC samples, gathered serially across a mean of approximately six years (range 1-12). Whether ART initiation and durable HIV suppression were associated with changes in peripheral blood TRB repertoire composition and diversity was tested in a retrospective serial study. What the authors observed across the whole study: Compared with controls, HIV repertoires had narrower CDR3 length ranges, and the network structure pointed to an antigen-experienced repertoire that shifted only slightly toward naive after ART. Inferences about post-ART repertoire changes are limited because no data were available on ART adherence, viral resistance or therapy changes. Because pre-ART samples had limited cell numbers, profiling was done on unsorted PBMC rather than on sorted CD4+ and CD8+ T cells. Expanded TRB clones identified before ART initiation dominated the repertoire at all time points, although this dominance fluctuated and declined in many PLHIV after ART. A significant increase in TRB diversity was found to be associated with ART initiation, although TRB diversity was observed to remain significantly below that of transplant donor controls even after long-term ART. The samples span the years 2004 to 2017, and the ART regimens used may be less effective than current regimens. Since PBMC availability was limited, sequencing covered only the TCR beta chain, with no alpha chain pairing.

Inclusion was restricted to participants for whom at least one PBMC sample before ART initiation and at least two post-ART samples were available. Treatment was received in the United States of America by all participants with HIV. Before DNA extraction, cryopreserved samples containing 1-10 million PBMC were thawed and washed. At the time of the earliest PBMC sample for each participant with HIV, ages ranged from roughly 23 to 60 years. PBMC samples from each participant spanned 1-4 timepoints before ART initiation and 2-8 timepoints after ART initiation, with a median of 7 samples. For every participant, serial HIV viral load, CD4+ T-cell count, ART history and demographic data were obtained. Using a Qiagen kit on a QIAcube, genomic DNA was extracted from unsorted PBMC, with samples processed in batches of 12.

The starting material was unsorted PBMCs, obtained 1.2 years after starting antiretroviral therapy. The sequence joins TRBV30 to TRBJ2-7; the D region is possibly TRBD1 or TRBD2, each matching across 5 bases. This sequence originates from a woman in her fifties or sixties with HIV. The DNA sequence is TGTGCCTGGAGTCGGGACGTCTCCTACGAGCAGTACTTC. This sequence encodes CAWSRDVSYEQYF.